The source of this T cell receptor beta chain is a study of Graves' ophthalmopathy and Graves' hyperthyroidism. Whole-study findings and limits: The model reached approximately 70% sensitivity and 72.22% specificity for predicting ophthalmopathy progression. Detected in blood as well were most expanded thyroid clonotypes with frequency above 0.001.

TCR beta CDR3 regions were amplified from RNA transcripts. The first round was an RT-PCR with HTBI primers, and the second round was a multiplex PCR. TCRdb itself ran the multiplex PCR reads through MiXCR, one entry per CDR3 protein. The sample lists roughly 400,000 distinct CDR3 sequences, less than 20% occurring once. If no ophthalmopathy appeared within 18 months of follow-up, hyperthyroidism was termed stable. The CDR3 is 13 amino acids. Germline CDR1 reads LNHDA; CDR2 reads SQIVND (reference sequence). The ends were cut back, 0 bases at V and 8 bases at J, with 10 bases in the middle. This clonotype was observed at least ten times. The antigen remains undetermined.

The V and J genes are TRBV19 and TRBJ1-2; D is possibly TRBD1 (5 bases). Sequenced material: peripheral blood. The origin of this receptor is a young woman with stable Graves' hyperthyroidism. CDR3 residues: CASSIEGRGGYTF. Here the CDR3 DNA reads TGTGCCAGTAGTATAGAGGGGCGGGGAGGCTACACCTTC.